One sample yielded the 9 T cell receptor beta chains listed below, sequenced in a study of molecular identifiers for immune sequencing clone quantification. TCRdb passed the PCR reads through MiXCR, listing each CDR3 protein once. This table has roughly 630,000 distinct CDR3 sequences, about 25% appearing once. Source material: naive CD8+ T cells from blood, with Jurkat cell RNA spiked in. The sample's subset: FACS-sorted CD8+CD4-CCR7+CD45RA+ naive T cells. The receptors stem from a human donor in good health. Some libraries in this study had Jurkat cell RNA spiked in.

This clonotype appeared a few times. The chain joins TRBV11-2 to TRBJ2-2; 9 bases fit TRBD2. The length of the CDR3 is 17 residues. Trimming at V came to 1 base and at J to 3 bases, leaving 6 bases not matched to a gene. The V gene's germline CDR1 is SGHAT and CDR2 FQNNGV. CDR3 protein: CASSLVLAGLDTGELFF. CDR3 DNA: TGTGCCAGCAGCTTAGTCCTAGCGGGACTTGACACCGGGGAGCTGTTTTTT.

J is TRBJ2-7 and V is TRBV29-1; possibly TRBD2 for D (5 bases). V dropped 3 bases and J dropped 3 bases, with 15 bases sitting between them. Germline V gene lookup returns CDR1 SQVTM and CDR2 ANQGSEA. This CDR3 has 14 residues. DNA for the CDR3: TGCAGCGTTGAGTTAGCGTTTGAGATCTACGAGCAGTACTTC. Encoded protein: CSVELAFEIYEQYF.

Comment on this clonotype: A much larger clone sits a single nucleotide away, making a read error possible. The rearrangement links TRBV13 to TRBJ1-1; D remains unclear. The CDR3 is 13 amino acids. Germline V gene data show CDR1 as PRHDT and CDR2 as FYEKMQ (reference sequence). The CDR3 region is CASSLLSGTEASF. The CDR3 region has the DNA TGTGCCAGCAGCTTACTCAGTGGCACTGAAGCTTCCTTT.

Only a few counts were recorded for this clonotype. The chain recombines TRBV30 with TRBJ2-7; weak D call: TRBD2 (5 bases). The CDR3 is made up of 11 amino acids. Deletions cut 8 bases from V and 7 bases from J, with 15 bases between. Germline V gene data show CDR1 as GTSNPN and CDR2 as SVGIG (reference sequence). The CDR3 here is CAAKGPGEQYF. In nucleotides, the CDR3 is TGTGCCGCAAAGGGTCCGGGGGAGCAGTACTTC.

In its sample, this clonotype was seen a few times. The V gene is TRBV7-9, the J gene TRBJ2-7, with D tentatively TRBD1 (6 bases). From germline, CDR1 is SEHNR and CDR2 FQNEAQ (reference sequence). Trimming took off 5 bases at V and 6 bases at J, with 11 bases between the two ends. The CDR3 covers 12 residues. The CDR3 reads CASSQQGSEQYF. CDR3 coding DNA: TGTGCCAGCAGCCAACAGGGATCCGAGCAGTACTTC.

This clonotype appeared a few times. The chain combines TRBV13 with TRBJ2-3; D uncertain. Trimming took 8 bases from V and 0 from J, leaving 9 bases between them. Germline CDR1 is PRHDT and CDR2 is FYEKMQ (reference sequence). This CDR3 is 13 amino acids long. CDR3 bases: TGTGCCAGCTATGATACTAGCACAGATACGCAGTATTTT. It codes for CASYDTSTDTQYF.

This clonotype was detected only a few times. The chain couples TRBV28 to TRBJ2-2; no clear D. V lost 3 bases and J 2 bases, leaving 13 bases between the germline ends. The CDR3 covers 16 residues. Germline-derived CDR1 and CDR2 are MDHEN and SYDVKM. The CDR3 nucleotides read TGTGCCAGCAGTTTCTTCGAGACACCAAACACCGGGGAGCTGTTTTTT. This translates into CASSFFETPNTGELFF. The variable domain in full, with the rest retrieved from reference TRBV28 and TRBJ2-2, is DVKVTQSSRYLVKRTGEKVFLECVQDMDHENMFWYRQDPGLGLRLIYFSYDVKMKEKGDIPEGYSVSREKKERFSLILESASTNQTSMYLCASSFFETPNTGELFFGEGSRLTVL.

This clonotype appeared many times. This chain links TRBV6-2 or TRBV6-3 with TRBJ1-1; possibly TRBD1 for D (6 bases). The CDR3 extends over 14 amino acids. CDR1 and CDR2 (germline): MNHEY, SVGEGT. Trimming pared 2 bases from V and 4 bases from J, leaving 11 bases between. CDR3 residues: CASSYDPGATEAFF. Here the CDR3 DNA reads TGTGCCAGCAGTTACGATCCAGGGGCCACTGAAGCTTTCTTT.

This clonotype has just one count. The rearrangement joins TRBV19 to TRBJ2-1; possibly TRBD2 for D (5 bases). Germline-derived CDR1 and CDR2 are LNHDA and SQIVND (reference sequence). The CDR3 covers 16 residues. V shed 1 base and J shed 2 bases, with 12 bases lying between them. CDR3 in DNA: TGTGCCAGTAGTATAGGGGCTAGCTTCGCCTACAATGAGCAGTTCTTC. Translating it yields CASSIGASFAYNEQFF.